The 24 T cell receptor beta chains below were found in one sample sequenced in a study of molecular identifiers for immune sequencing clone quantification. Each CDR3 protein gets one entry after TCRdb re-called the PCR reads with MiXCR. Among around 470,000 distinct CDR3 sequences, roughly 26% were seen once, and the ten largest hold just over 0.75%. The sample comprised naive CD8+ T cells from blood, with Jurkat cell RNA spiked in. Subset meaning: FACS-sorted CD8+CD4-CCR7+CD45RA+ naive T cells. These receptors were taken from a human donor in good health. Some libraries in this study had Jurkat cell RNA spiked in.

With respect to this clonotype: In this CDR3 the conserved last residue, phenylalanine or tryptophan, is missing, so a read error is likely. The chain employs TRBV11-2 and TRBJ2-1, with TRBD2 as a possible D gene (6 bases). Trimming removed 5 bases at V and 6 bases at J, with 20 bases between. Germline assignment: CDR1 SGHAT and CDR2 FQNNGV. The CDR3 runs to 16 residues. The CDR3 loop is CASSPQLATLGNEQFL. In DNA, the CDR3 is TGTGCCAGCAGCCCCCAACTAGCCACCCTCGGCAATGAGCAGTTCCTC.

V gene TRBV6-2 or TRBV6-3 combines with J gene TRBJ2-1, with D unresolved. Per germline, CDR1 MNHEY and CDR2 SVGEGT. The V gene lost 5 bases and the J gene lost 8 bases, with 13 bases spanning the gap. The CDR3 contains 13 residues. Written as DNA, the CDR3 is TGTGCCAGCAGTCTCCTGGGCATCGATGAGCAGTTCTTC. Its protein product is CASSLLGIDEQFF.

The V and J genes are TRBV12-3 or TRBV12-4 and TRBJ2-3; a weak D match, TRBD2 (7 bases). This CDR3 spans 17 amino acids. V was pared by 4 bases and J by 0 bases, with 17 bases between. CDR3 in DNA: TGTGCCAGCAGTTGGGTGGGGGGGCCCTTTAGCACAGATACGCAGTATTTT. Residues: CASSWVGGPFSTDTQYF.

This clonotype showed up many times. This sequence joins TRBV12-3 or TRBV12-4 and TRBJ1-4; D is undetermined. This CDR3 region has 13 residues. V was trimmed by 4 bases and J by 3 bases, leaving 6 bases between them. The CDR3 DNA is TGTGCCAGCAGTTCTTGGGCTAATGAAAAACTGTTTTTT. Its translation: CASSSWANEKLFF.

This clonotype appeared a few times. This chain joins TRBV4-1 and TRBJ2-5; 11 bases match TRBD2. Trimming cost V 3 bases and J 2 bases; bases outside gene matches: 8. Germline V lookup: CDR1 MGHRA, CDR2 YSYEKL. There are 17 residues in the CDR3. This CDR3 reads CASSQDLLAGDQETQYF. The CDR3 bases are TGCGCCAGCAGCCAGGACCTACTAGCGGGGGATCAAGAGACCCAGTACTTC.

The chain combines TRBV6-2 or TRBV6-3 with TRBJ2-3; D is unclear. The length of the CDR3 is 13 residues. The ends were cut back, 7 bases at V and 5 bases at J, with 13 bases in the middle. The germline CDR1 and CDR2 sequences are MNHEY and SVGEGT. The CDR3 DNA reads TGTGCCAGCAAGGACCTTAATGAAGATACGCAGTATTTT. Translation: CASKDLNEDTQYF.

As regards this clonotype: This could be a read error, since a much larger clone is one nucleotide away. The chain employs TRBV27 and TRBJ1-6; D remains ambiguous. CDR3 length: 12 residues. Germline assignment: CDR1 MNHEY and CDR2 SMNVEV (reference sequence). Here the CDR3 reads CASSTYNSPPHF. For the CDR3, the DNA is TGTGCCAGCAGTACCTATAATTCACCCCCCCACTTT.

This clonotype was counted only a few times. V gene TRBV13 combines with J gene TRBJ2-5, with 11 bases that match TRBD1. Germline V gene sequence: CDR1 PRHDT, CDR2 FYEKMQ (reference sequence). V shed 5 bases and J 3 bases; nucleotides not matched to a gene: 8. This CDR3 has 16 amino acids. The CDR3 reads CASSPRDRGYEETQYF. The CDR3 DNA is TGTGCCAGCAGCCCGCGGGACAGGGGGTATGAAGAGACCCAGTACTTC.

J is TRBJ2-7 and V is TRBV7-9, with a tentative D call TRBD1 (5 bases). V gave up 5 bases and J gave up 5 bases, with 16 bases separating them. The CDR3 is 14 residues long. Germline V CDR1 and CDR2: SEHNR, FQNEAQ (reference sequence). For the CDR3, the DNA is TGTGCCAGCAGCCCCCCCAGCAGGGTCCACGAGCAGTACTTC. Translating it yields CASSPPSRVHEQYF.

In the case of this clonotype: A single base separates this from a much larger clone, so it may be a read error. The CDR3 nucleotides read TGTGCCAGCAGTGATGTGCGGGAGGCTCCAGATACGCAGTATTTT. Translated: CASSDVREAPDTQYF. The V gene is TRBV2, the J gene TRBJ2-3; 8 bases are a match to TRBD2. V lost 3 bases, J lost 4 bases, and 6 bases stayed unmatched. The CDR3 has 15 residues. CDR1 and CDR2 (germline): SNHLY, FYNNEI. The full variable domain, rest sourced from reference TRBV2 and TRBJ2-3, is EPEVTQTPSHQVTQMGQEVILRCVPISNHLYFYWYRQILGQKVEFLVSFYNNEISEKSEIFDDQFSVERPDGSNFTLKIRSTKLEDSAMYFCASSDVREAPDTQYFGPGTRLTVL.

V is TRBV9 and J is TRBJ2-2, with D uncertain. The V gene's germline CDR1 is SGDLS and CDR2 YYNGEE. The CDR3 covers 13 residues. V lost 3 bases, J lost 8 bases, and 11 bases lay in between. CDR3 loop: CASSGNGRGELFF. The CDR3 nucleotides read TGTGCCAGCAGCGGCAATGGAAGAGGGGAGCTGTTTTTT.

This clonotype showed up just a few times. This chain links TRBV12-3 or TRBV12-4 with TRBJ2-3; 11 bases agree with TRBD2. The CDR3 length is 15 residues. Trimming at V came to 5 bases and at J to 5 bases, leaving 6 bases not matched to a gene. CDR3 nucleotides: TGTGCCAGCAGTAATAGCGGGGGGGCCCAAGATACGCAGTATTTT. This sequence encodes CASSNSGGAQDTQYF.

This clonotype was found many times. The rearrangement uses TRBV2 and TRBJ2-7; 7 nucleotides align to TRBD2. Looked up from germline, CDR1 is SNHLY and CDR2 is FYNNEI. V gave up 3 bases and J gave up 3 bases; unmatched junction bases: 8. The CDR3 has 15 residues. CDR3 in amino acids: CASSEGSGLDYEQYF. The DNA of the CDR3 is TGTGCCAGCAGTGAGGGTTCAGGACTAGACTACGAGCAGTACTTC. The full variable domain, its missing parts supplied by reference TRBV2 and TRBJ2-7, is EPEVTQTPSHQVTQMGQEVILRCVPISNHLYFYWYRQILGQKVEFLVSFYNNEISEKSEIFDDQFSVERPDGSNFTLKIRSTKLEDSAMYFCASSEGSGLDYEQYFGPGTRLTVT.

This clonotype appeared many times. V gene TRBV14 combines with J gene TRBJ2-2; D remains ambiguous. The length of the CDR3 is 13 residues. V was clipped by 2 bases and J by 4 bases, with 5 bases between them. Germline V lookup: CDR1 SGHDN, CDR2 FVKESK. The CDR3 DNA is TGTGCCAGCAGCCAACGACTCACCGGGGAGCTGTTTTTT. Protein sequence: CASSQRLTGELFF. The variable domain in full, with the rest retrieved from reference TRBV14 and TRBJ2-2, is EAGVTQFPSHSVIEKGQTVTLRCDPISGHDNLYWYRRVMGKEIKFLLHFVKESKQDESGMPNNRFLAERTGGTYSTLKVQPAELEDSGVYFCASSQRLTGELFFGEGSRLTVL.

The chain carries TRBV20-1 and TRBJ1-2; 7 nucleotides agree with TRBD1. The J segment lost 2 bases and the V segment lost 0 bases, leaving 12 bases of the junction unmatched. The germline CDR1 and CDR2 sequences are DFQATT and SNEGSKA (reference sequence). The CDR3 contains 17 residues. The CDR3 region is CSAREDRTNVPNYGYTF. DNA for the CDR3: TGCAGTGCTAGAGAGGACAGGACCAACGTCCCCAACTATGGCTACACCTTC.

This clonotype was detected a few times. The V and J genes are TRBV27 and TRBJ2-7; 7 nucleotides line up with TRBD2. V lost 5 bases to trimming and J lost 0 bases; unmatched junction nucleotides: 4. The CDR3 has 14 residues. The germline V gene has CDR1 MNHEY and CDR2 SMNVEV (reference sequence). The CDR3 nucleotides read TGTGCCAGCAGTCCCCTAGCGGCCTCCTACGAGCAGTACTTC. This translates into CASSPLAASYEQYF.

Many counts were recorded for this clonotype. The chain has TRBV4-3 and TRBJ2-7, with D hard to call. Trimming stripped 1 base from V and 3 bases from J, with 10 bases between. From germline, CDR1 is LGHNA and CDR2 YSLEER. The CDR3 covers 14 residues. The CDR3 coding sequence is TGCGCCAGCAGCCAAGGGACCGGGTTCTACGAGCAGTACTTC. This translates into CASSQGTGFYEQYF.

Note on this clonotype: A single base separates this from a much larger clone, so it may be a read error. The chain combines TRBV7-9 with TRBJ1-1, with D hard to call. The CDR3 spans 15 residues. Germline V gene data show CDR1 as SEHNR and CDR2 as FQNEAQ (reference sequence). CDR3 nucleotides: TGTTCCAGCAGCTTGACACTCAATACAGACACTGAAGCTTTCTTT. Translating gives CSSSLTLNTDTEAFF. Full variable domain (rest looked up from reference TRBV7-9 and TRBJ1-1): DTGVSQNPRHKITKRGQNVTFRCDPISEHNRLYWYRQTLGQGPEFLTYFQNEAQLEKSRLLSDRFSAERPKGSFSTLEIQRTEQGDSAMYLCSSSLTLNTDTEAFFGQGTRLTVV.

The gene calls are TRBV4-2 and TRBJ2-4, with D possibly being TRBD1 (6 bases). Between the trimmed V and J ends, which lost 2 bases and 4 bases, there was a span of 12 bases. The CDR3 is 15 residues long. Germline-derived CDR1 and CDR2 are LGHNA and YNFKEQ. CDR3 DNA sequence: TGTGCCAGCAGCCAAACGGACAGAGAAAAAAACATTCAGTACTTC. This encodes CASSQTDREKNIQYF.

In the case of this clonotype: A much larger clone differs by one base, so this may be a read error. V is TRBV27 and J is TRBJ2-7, with D perhaps TRBD1 (5 bases). The CDR3 runs 15 residues. V was shortened by 5 bases and J by 2 bases, with 16 bases between the two germline ends. CDR1 and CDR2 (germline): MNHEY, SMNVEV (reference sequence). CDR3 sequence: CASSKGPGDAYEQYF. Here the CDR3 DNA reads TGTGCCAGCAGTAAGGGGCCAGGCGATGCCTACGAGCAGTACTTC.

Only a few counts were recorded for this clonotype. The CDR3 bases are TGCGCCAGCAGCCAGGCTCTGACTAGCGGGGGCTACGAGCAGTACTTC. Protein: CASSQALTSGGYEQYF. The chain joins TRBV4-1 to TRBJ2-7, with 12 bases lining up with TRBD2. CDR1 and CDR2 from the germline V gene are MGHRA and YSYEKL. This CDR3 contains 16 residues. J was trimmed by 3 bases and V by 3 bases; bases with no gene match: 6.

The CDR3 DNA is TGTGCCAGCAGCCCGTATCCAGGGGCGGACACTGAAGCTTTCTTT. Translated, it gives CASSPYPGADTEAFF. The chain couples TRBV7-6 to TRBJ1-1; weak D call: TRBD1 (6 bases). CDR3 length: 15 residues. From germline, CDR1 is SGHVS and CDR2 FNYEAQ. V was trimmed by 5 bases and J by 3 bases, leaving 16 bases between them.

This chain joins TRBV3-1 and TRBJ2-3, with TRBD2 matching over 10 bases. Trimming took 1 base from V and 1 from J; bases not matched to a gene: 17. This CDR3 is 21 amino acids long. Germline CDR1 LGHDT, CDR2 YNNKEL (reference sequence). The CDR3 DNA sequence: TGTGCCAGCAGCCAAGGGTCTAGCGGGAGTAGCGTCCATCTTGGCACAGATACGCAGTATTTT. Protein: CASSQGSSGSSVHLGTDTQYF.

This chain connects TRBV20-1 to TRBJ2-5; 12 bases map to TRBD1. V lost 0 bases and J lost 3; bases outside the gene matches: 11. The CDR3 has 18 amino acids. Germline CDR1 and CDR2: DFQATT and SNEGSKA (reference sequence). The CDR3 sequence: CSARDSFGTGGSEETQYF. CDR3 in DNA: TGCAGTGCTAGAGATTCGTTCGGGACAGGGGGCTCGGAAGAGACCCAGTACTTC.